Below are 9 T cell receptor delta chains sequenced from a single sample in a study of Vδ1+ human thymocytes. Study results and limitations: Thymic TRG and TRD repertoires appeared highly polyclonal, with Gaussian CDR3 length distributions.

Their antigens remain unidentified. Extracted RNA was reverse transcribed into cDNA. Multiplex PCR used pooled V-gene forward primers and a constant-region reverse primer to amplify CDR3s. TCRdb reran clone calling via CATT on the multiplex PCR reads. Here the sample spans some 55,000 delta-chain clones, 15% to 20% being singletons. Sequencing was performed on Vdelta1+ gamma-delta thymocytes from the thymus. Subset denoted: FACS-sorted CD3+ TCRalphabeta- TCRVdelta1+ TCRVdelta2- thymocytes. These TCRs come from a boy younger than two who had congenital heart surgery.

As concerns this clone: This may be a read error, as it is one base from a much larger clone. Other DNA sequences within the sample encode an identical CDR3. The V call is TRDV2, the J call TRDJ1; 9 nucleotides align to TRDD3. The germline gives CDR1 GEAIGNYY, CDR2 EKD. The CDR3 contains 21 residues. V was pared by 0 bases and J by 4 bases, with 23 bases of the junction left unmatched. The CDR3 bases are TGTGCCTGTGACACCGTTATCATCGGTACTCGGGGGGATACACCAAACGATAAACTCATCTTT. Translation: CACDTVIIGTRGDTPNDKLIF.

V and J are TRDV1 and TRDJ1, with no clear D. V lost 4 bases and J lost 5, with 14 bases in between. CDR1 is TSWWSYY and CDR2 is QGS in the germline V gene. The CDR3 is 14 residues long. This chain's CDR3 is CALGGVIPCDKLIF. The CDR3 nucleotides are TGTGCTCTTGGGGGCGTCATTCCCTGTGATAAACTCATCTTT.

The table lists this clone with many counts. Other DNA sequences in this sample translate to the same CDR3. This chain links TRDV2 with TRDJ1, with a tentative D call TRDD3 (5 bases). Germline CDR1 and CDR2: GEAIGNYY and EKD. The CDR3 covers 15 residues. V shed 0 bases and J shed 3 bases, with 13 bases lying between them. As DNA, the CDR3 is TGTGCCTGTGACACCTCGCCTATGGGGCCCGATAAACTCATCTTT. Its protein product is CACDTSPMGPDKLIF.

This clone was observed a handful of times. The rearrangement joins TRDV1 to TRDJ1; maybe TRDD2 (6 bases). Germline V CDR1 and CDR2: TSWWSYY, QGS. V was cut by 0 bases and J by 3 bases, with 23 bases left in between. The CDR3 loop spans 19 amino acids. The CDR3, as DNA: TGTGCTCTTGGGGAACTTGCCTTCCACAATGGAGCTACTCCCGATAAACTCATCTTT. It codes for CALGELAFHNGATPDKLIF.

This clone was seen more than once but under ten times. The gene calls are TRDV1 and TRDJ2; D ambiguous. Trimming pared 2 bases from V and 4 bases from J, leaving 32 bases between. CDR1 is TSWWSYY and CDR2 is QGS in the germline V gene. The CDR3 has 22 amino acids. The CDR3 here is CALGEWSTLVEYQNQGTAQLFF. The CDR3 nucleotides are TGTGCTCTTGGGGAATGGTCTACGTTAGTAGAATATCAAAATCAGGGGACAGCACAACTCTTCTTT.

This chain links TRDV1 with TRDJ1; 7 positions match TRDD3. The CDR3 extends over 21 amino acids. Germline assignment: CDR1 TSWWSYY and CDR2 QGS. With V trimmed by 4 bases and J by 2 bases, 25 bases remained unmatched. The CDR3 DNA follows: TGTGCTCTTGGGGCCCGTCCTATTCCCTACTGGGGCCACCCCTCTACCGATAAACTCATCTTT. It translates to CALGARPIPYWGHPSTDKLIF.

This clone was seen only a few times. V gene TRDV1 combines with J gene TRDJ1; D is uncertain. Trimming shortened V by 3 bases and J by 4 bases, and 9 bases separated the two germline ends. Germline V gene sequence: CDR1 TSWWSYY, CDR2 QGS. The CDR3 sequence is 13 residues long. In nucleotides, the CDR3 is TGTGCTCTTGGGGACATCTACTGCGATAAACTCATCTTT. Amino acids: CALGDIYCDKLIF.

This clone was counted a few times. The J gene is TRDJ1, the V gene TRDV1; a weak D match, TRDD3 (6 bases). CDR1 and CDR2 from the germline V gene are TSWWSYY and QGS. Trimming took 1 base from V and 0 from J, leaving 27 bases between them. The CDR3 loop spans 21 amino acids. The CDR3 loop reads CALGEPNPYENWDLYTDKLIF. CDR3 nucleotide sequence: TGTGCTCTTGGGGAACCAAACCCCTACGAGAACTGGGACCTGTACACCGATAAACTCATCTTT.

This clone came up a few times. The chain combines TRDV1 with TRDJ1; 13 positions match TRDD3. Germline V CDR1 and CDR2: TSWWSYY, QGS. The CDR3 is 21 amino acids. V shed 1 base, J shed 0 bases, and the junction held 14 bases outside the gene matches. This chain's CDR3 is CALGEQVLHWGIRQYTDKLIF. The CDR3 coding sequence is TGTGCTCTTGGGGAACAAGTCCTACACTGGGGGATACGCCAGTACACCGATAAACTCATCTTT.